This T cell receptor (beta chain) emerged from a study of blood T cells in healthy people across ages (dated by TCRdb to between 2014 and 2016). Turning to the overall study: In model experiments, roughly one uniquely barcoded TCR beta cDNA molecule per two T cells was captured by template switching. Using the same blood draw, the study looked at two additional independent replicas of 1 million unique cDNA reads for two donors, one aged 18 to 29 and the other aged 80 or older. Four age groups were formed from the donors: young (average approximately 17 years), middle-aged (approximately 39), aged (about 62) and long-lived (approximately 80). To track age-related changes in TCR beta repertoire diversity, the study relied on deep sequencing normalized with unique cDNA molecular identifiers. To avoid experimental bias, donors of different ages were randomly spread across the sequencing lanes. What the research found in general, with its limitations: Compared with the aged group, more naive CD4+ T cells, fewer expanded clones and increased TCR diversity were shown by the long-lived group, suggesting age selection. The CMV infection status of donors was not known, potentially confounding age-related changes in expanded clonotypes. As age increased, observed TCR beta diversity per million T cells dropped in a roughly linear way, and a significant reduction was already evident by age 40. A strong correlation was found between observed TCR beta diversity and the percentage of naive T cells measured by flow cytometry. Since profiling was done on bulk unsorted PBMCs, naive and antigen-experienced compartments could not be conclusively compared. Total diversity estimates from one million sequenced T cells were considered lower bounds and underestimates.

Taken from the germline V gene (reference sequence), the CDR1 and CDR2 loops are DFQATT and SNEGSKA. Including the terminal cysteine and phenylalanine, the CDR3 comprises 15 residues. Only the CDR3 part of the read is kept: 45 bases, read in frame from the first base. V has 3 bases trimmed and J has 4 bases trimmed; junction bases matching no gene number 5. Systemically healthy Caucasian individuals from Russia, 39 in total and aged roughly 6 to 95 years, were included as donors. Each donor gave approximately 10 milliliters of peripheral blood, collected into EDTA-treated Vacutainer tubes. Ficoll-Paque density-gradient centrifugation was used to isolate PBMCs, with at least 7 million obtained per sample. Trizol reagent was used to extract total RNA from PBMCs, with at least 6 micrograms per sample. The percentages of naive CD45RAhigh/CD27high T cells were determined by flow cytometry on a PBMC aliquot from every donor.

This clonotype was picked up a small number of times. Its binding antigen is unknown. Per-base qualities were not stored, and no clone one base away is much larger. The library came from 5' RACE. The sample was run on an Illumina HiSeq 2500. A second roughly 7 to 12 cycle PCR used a sample-barcoded 5' primer and a J-beta primer mix. A template-switch 5' adaptor carrying 12 random nucleotides introduced a unique molecular identifier onto each TCR beta cDNA molecule. Each sample yielded at least 3 million CDR3-containing paired-end reads. The Mint cDNA synthesis kit, primed by a TRBC-specific oligonucleotide, was used to synthesize first-strand cDNA from all RNA. After uracil-DNA glycosylase treatment, a first 18-cycle PCR used universal primers M1SS and BC2_uni_R on all cDNA. The study's processing was this. Each sample was normalized by randomly selecting 1 million high-quality reads, each carrying a distinct molecular identifier. Reads with shared molecular identifiers were discarded instead of being binned into consensus sequences. MiTCR, run with a Q25 quality threshold and the strictest error-elimination algorithm, handled CDR3 identification, clonotype clustering and error correction. A nonparametric unseen species model with Euler transformation was used to estimate a lower bound on total TCR beta diversity. TCRdb reworked the public reads: Q25 trimming with fastp, MiXCR clone assembly, productive beta chains retained. Identical CDR3 proteins give one entry, which carries the most common genes and DNA. The V and J calls shown here were made by TCRdb, not taken from the authors' results. The sample yields 850,000 to 1,000,000 distinct CDR3 sequences; 51% were counted once. The ten biggest clones cover about a fifth of the sample.

The source of this sequence is a woman in her fifties or sixties in good health. Rearrangement joined TRBV20-1 to TRBJ2-1; TRBD2 aligns with 11 central bases. Sequencing used blood. The nucleotide sequence reads as follows: TGCAGTGCTAGCAGACTAGCGGGACCGTACAATGAGCAGTTCTTC. Its coded protein is CSASRLAGPYNEQFF.